Listed here is a single T cell receptor beta chain. Its target is not known. One junction end does not reproduce the germline sequence, and a read error may be involved. The CDR3 is 22 residues long. The germline gives CDR1 MNHNS, CDR2 SASEGT. The data stem from a study of tumor-infiltrating lymphocytes in primary liver carcinoma. Researchers generated TCR beta cDNA from roughly 510 ng of total RNA, relying on a constant-region primer. Libraries for TCR beta were built through three nested multiplex PCR rounds, which together made up a slightly modified ARM-PCR procedure. For around 9 cycles apiece, the opening two PCR rounds ran with TRBV1-TRBV30 forward primers and a C-beta reverse primer. One entry per CDR3 protein, called by TCRdb with MiXCR from the multiplex PCR reads. Of 150,000 to 200,000 distinct CDR3 sequences listed, 60% are singletons. General study findings and limits: Tumor top-250-clone fraction significantly exceeded that of blood (p = 0.039). Less overlap was seen in tumor-adjacent and tumor-blood pairs than in tumor region pairs.

Germline DNA was also extracted, while the blood RNA originated from unsorted whole blood. The TCR comes from a man aged 40-49 years with primary liver carcinoma and hepatitis B virus infection. V and J are TRBV6-1 and TRBJ2-3, with D tentatively TRBD1 (8 bases). The material sequenced was peripheral blood. The CDR3: CASRPDRVRWGSAGARADTLYF. The CDR3 DNA reads as TGTGCCAGCAGACCGGACAGGGTCCGTTGGGGTTCGGCGGGAGCTCGGGCAGATACGCTGTATTTT.